These T cell receptor beta chains were read from a single sample in a study of blood T cell repertoires in COVID-19. Libraries were prepared by immunoSEQ multiplex PCR; TCRdb keeps only in-frame clonotypes and omits some of them. Of about 280,000 clones listed, 85% are singletons. Sequenced sample: peripheral blood. Receptor source: a man aged 50 or older with active or convalescent COVID-19. Each CDR3 is given with its conserved first and last residue. Each record gives: CDR3 protein, CDR3 DNA, D gene, V gene, J gene. The D gene is left open where the match is weak.

CDR3: CASSVGPSGSQETQYF
DNA: TGTGCCAGCAGCGTTGGGCCTAGCGGGAGTCAAGAGACCCAGTACTTC
D: TRBD2
V: TRBV5-6
J: TRBJ2-5

CDR3: CASSPTAGNTEAFF
DNA: TGTGCCAGCAGCCCGACTGCGGGGAACACTGAAGCTTTCTTT
D: -
V: TRBV7-2
J: TRBJ1-1

CDR3: CASSVTRDRVTDTQYF
DNA: TGTGCCAGCAGCGTTACCCGGGACAGGGTAACAGATACGCAGTATTTT
D: TRBD1
V: TRBV5-4
J: TRBJ2-3

CDR3: CASGDRGNEKLFF
DNA: TGTGCCAGCGGAGACAGGGGGAATGAAAAACTGTTTTTT
D: TRBD1
V: TRBV27
J: TRBJ1-4

CDR3: CASSQRLVIQETQYF
DNA: TGTGCCAGCAGCCAACGACTAGTTATCCAAGAGACCCAGTACTTC
D: -
V: TRBV3-1/TRBV3-2
J: TRBJ2-5

CDR3: CASSERGEEIETQYF
DNA: TGTGCCAGCAGTGAACGTGGGGAGGAAATAGAGACCCAGTACTTC
D: -
V: TRBV2
J: TRBJ2-5

CDR3: CAIGLAGVPDTQYF
DNA: TGTGCCATAGGGCTAGCGGGAGTCCCAGATACGCAGTATTTT
D: TRBD2
V: TRBV10-3
J: TRBJ2-3

CDR3: CASSLTSSPNTGELFF
DNA: TGTGCCAGCAGCCTGACTAGCTCCCCTAACACCGGGGAGCTGTTTTTT
D: TRBD2
V: TRBV3-1/TRBV3-2
J: TRBJ2-2

CDR3: CASSPREPGLAVREQFF
DNA: TGTGCCAGCAGCCCACGGGAACCGGGACTAGCGGTACGTGAGCAGTTCTTC
D: TRBD2
V: TRBV7-9
J: TRBJ2-1

CDR3: CASSLSASGGDTQYF
DNA: TGTGCCAGCAGCTTGTCCGCTAGCGGGGGGGATACGCAGTATTTT
D: TRBD2
V: TRBV5-6
J: TRBJ2-3

CDR3: CASSLRRLAGDLRGEQFF
DNA: TGTGCCAGCAGCTTACGTCGGCTAGCGGGAGACCTAAGGGGGGAGCAGTTCTTC
D: TRBD2
V: TRBV11-2
J: TRBJ2-1